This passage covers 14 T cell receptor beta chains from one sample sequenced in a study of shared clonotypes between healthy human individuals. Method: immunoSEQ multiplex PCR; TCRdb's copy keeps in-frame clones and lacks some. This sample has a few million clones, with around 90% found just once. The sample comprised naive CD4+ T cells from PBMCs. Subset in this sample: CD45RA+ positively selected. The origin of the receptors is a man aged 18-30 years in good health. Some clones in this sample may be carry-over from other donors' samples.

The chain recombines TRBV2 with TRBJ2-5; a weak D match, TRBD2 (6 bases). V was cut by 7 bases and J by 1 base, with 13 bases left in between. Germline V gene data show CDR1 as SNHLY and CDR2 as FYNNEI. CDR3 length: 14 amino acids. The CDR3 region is CASNFGLPQETQYF. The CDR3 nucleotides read TGTGCCAGCAATTTTGGACTACCCCAAGAGACCCAGTACTTC.

DNA for the CDR3: TGTGCCAGCAGTGACCCAGGACAGGGCGAGACCCAGTACTTC. This translates into CASSDPGQGETQYF. The rearrangement links TRBV6-4 to TRBJ2-5; 8 bases are shared with TRBD1. Germline lookup yields CDR1 MRHNA and CDR2 SNTAGT. The ends lost 2 bases at V and 5 bases at J; junction bases unmatched: 4. The CDR3 runs to 14 residues.

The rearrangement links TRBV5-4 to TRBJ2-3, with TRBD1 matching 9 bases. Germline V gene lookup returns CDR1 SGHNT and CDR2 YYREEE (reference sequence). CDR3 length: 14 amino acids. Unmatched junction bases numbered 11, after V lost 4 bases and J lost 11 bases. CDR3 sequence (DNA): TGTGCCAGCAGCCTGGCCGTGGAGGGACAGGGGCAGTATTTT. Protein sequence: CASSLAVEGQGQYF.

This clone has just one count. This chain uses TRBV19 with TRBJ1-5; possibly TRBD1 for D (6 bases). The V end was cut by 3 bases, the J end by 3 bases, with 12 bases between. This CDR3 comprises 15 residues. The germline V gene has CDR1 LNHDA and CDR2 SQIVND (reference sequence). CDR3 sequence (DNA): TGTGCCAGTAGTATGGCCGGGGGCCTCAATCAGCCCCAGCATTTT. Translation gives CASSMAGGLNQPQHF.

CDR3 sequence reads: CASIPQAVSTDTQYF. CDR3 coding DNA: TGTGCCAGCATCCCTCAAGCGGTGAGCACAGATACGCAGTATTTT. This sequence joins TRBV6-1 and TRBJ2-3; tentative D call: TRBD2 (5 bases). The CDR3 covers 15 residues. The V gene's germline CDR1 is MNHNS and CDR2 SASEGT. Deletions cut 7 bases from V and 0 bases from J, with 14 bases between.

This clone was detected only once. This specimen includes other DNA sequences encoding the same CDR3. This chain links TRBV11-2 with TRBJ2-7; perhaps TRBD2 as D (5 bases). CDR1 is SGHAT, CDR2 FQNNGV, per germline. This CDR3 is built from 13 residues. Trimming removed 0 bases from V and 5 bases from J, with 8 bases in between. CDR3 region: CASSLDRGDEQYF. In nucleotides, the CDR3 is TGTGCCAGCAGCTTAGATCGGGGTGACGAGCAGTACTTC.

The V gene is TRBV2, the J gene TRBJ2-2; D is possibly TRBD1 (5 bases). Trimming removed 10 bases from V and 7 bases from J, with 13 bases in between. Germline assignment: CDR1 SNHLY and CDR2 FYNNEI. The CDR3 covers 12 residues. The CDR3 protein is CAINQGIGELFF. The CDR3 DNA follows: TGTGCCATTAACCAGGGAATCGGGGAGCTGTTTTTT.

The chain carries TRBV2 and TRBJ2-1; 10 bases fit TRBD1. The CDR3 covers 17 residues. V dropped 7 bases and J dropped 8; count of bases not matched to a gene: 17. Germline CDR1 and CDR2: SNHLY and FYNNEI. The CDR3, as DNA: TGTGCCAGCACCCAAAATTCCCCGGGACAGGGGATGGATGAGCAGTTCTTC. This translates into CASTQNSPGQGMDEQFF.

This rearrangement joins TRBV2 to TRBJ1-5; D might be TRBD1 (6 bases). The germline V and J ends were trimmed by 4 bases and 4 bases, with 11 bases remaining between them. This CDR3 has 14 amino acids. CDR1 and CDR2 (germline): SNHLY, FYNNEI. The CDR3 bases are TGTGCCAGCAGTGTCGGGACACAAAATCAGCCCCAGCATTTT. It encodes CASSVGTQNQPQHF.

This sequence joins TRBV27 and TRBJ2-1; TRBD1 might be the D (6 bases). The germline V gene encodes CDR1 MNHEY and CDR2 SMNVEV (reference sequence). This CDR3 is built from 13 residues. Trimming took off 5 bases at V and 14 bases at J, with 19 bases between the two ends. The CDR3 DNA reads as TGTGCCAGCAGTACTAATCCGGACAGAGTGGAGTTCTTC. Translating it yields CASSTNPDRVEFF.

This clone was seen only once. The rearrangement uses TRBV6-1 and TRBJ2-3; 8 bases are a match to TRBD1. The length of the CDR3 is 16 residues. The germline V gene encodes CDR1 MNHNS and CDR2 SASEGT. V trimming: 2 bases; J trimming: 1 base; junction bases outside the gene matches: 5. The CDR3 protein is CASSETLTGGTDTQYF. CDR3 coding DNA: TGTGCCAGCAGTGAAACCTTGACAGGGGGCACAGATACGCAGTATTTT.

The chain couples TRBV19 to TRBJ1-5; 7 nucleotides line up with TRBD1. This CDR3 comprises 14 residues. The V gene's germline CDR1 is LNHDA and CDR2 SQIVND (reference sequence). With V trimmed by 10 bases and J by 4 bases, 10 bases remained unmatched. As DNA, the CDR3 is TGTGCCACCCTCCCCCAACAGGGGAATCAGCCCCAGCATTTT. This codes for CATLPQQGNQPQHF.

The CDR3 protein is CASSRAAEQYF. The CDR3 bases are TGTGCCAGCAGCAGGGCCGCCGAGCAGTACTTC. This chain links TRBV7-2 with TRBJ2-7; no clear D gene. The germline V gene encodes CDR1 SGHTA and CDR2 FQGNSA. V gave up 5 bases and J gave up 6 bases, with 8 bases separating them. The CDR3 extends over 11 amino acids.

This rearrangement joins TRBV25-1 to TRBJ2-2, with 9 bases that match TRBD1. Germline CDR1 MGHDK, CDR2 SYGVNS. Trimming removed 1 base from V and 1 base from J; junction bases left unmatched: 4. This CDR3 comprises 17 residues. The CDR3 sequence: CASSESPGQGNTGELFF. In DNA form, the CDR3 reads TGTGCCAGCAGTGAATCCCCGGGACAGGGGAACACCGGGGAGCTGTTTTTT.